This T cell receptor beta chain was sequenced during a study of shared clonotypes between healthy human individuals. For the study at large: Donors consisted of two women and a few men between 18 and 49.

Study-wide findings and caveats: Tissues were not sampled, only blood, and their repertoires likely differ. Generation probability values for non-shared clonotypes were lower than those for clonotypes shared by all four donors.

This clone has only one observation. Antigen: not known. Sequencing was performed with immunoSEQ multiplex PCR; in TCRdb, only in-frame clones are kept and a portion is missing. The table records a few million clones, roughly 93% of them present only once. Germline values: CDR1 MNHEY, CDR2 SMNVEV (reference sequence). The CDR3 has 15 residues. Losses at the gene ends were 4 bases for V and 2 bases for J; bases not matched to a gene: 4. Naive CD8 cells lacked CD45RO and underwent positive selection for CCR7, leaving out terminally differentiated effector memory CD45RA+ cells. All donors were Caucasian adults living in Nashville, Tennessee.

The chain links TRBV27 to TRBJ2-2, with 7 nucleotides matching TRBD1. This clonotype was sampled from a man younger than 35 in good health. Some clones in this sample may be carry-over from other donors' samples. Sequenced sample: naive CD8+ T cells from PBMCs. CDR3 coding DNA: TGTGCCAGCAGTTCAGACAGGGATAACACCGGGGAGCTGTTTTTT. Translation: CASSSDRDNTGELFF.